These 29 T cell receptor beta chains originate from one sample sequenced in a study of blood T cell repertoires in COVID-19. Generated by immunoSEQ multiplex PCR, the TCRdb table keeps only in-frame clones and is missing some. The sample lists 70,000 to 100,000 clones, about 88% seen once, with about 2.7% in the top ten. Sequencing was performed on peripheral blood. Every receptor here comes from an elderly woman with acute or convalescent COVID-19.

The chain has TRBV18 and TRBJ1-2, with 7 nucleotides matching TRBD1. Losses at the gene ends were 3 bases for V and 2 bases for J; bases not matched to a gene: 0. From germline, CDR1 is KGHSH and CDR2 LQKENI. The CDR3 loop spans 13 amino acids. In DNA form, the CDR3 reads TGTGCCAGCTCACCGGGACAGAACTATGGCTACACCTTC. This sequence encodes CASSPGQNYGYTF. The variable domain in full, completed from reference TRBV18 and TRBJ1-2, reads NAGVMQNPRHLVRRRGQEARLRCSPMKGHSHVYWYRQLPEEGLKFMVYLQKENIIDESGMPKERFSAEFPKEGPSILRIQQVVRGDSAAYFCASSPGQNYGYTFGSGTRLTVV.

This chain uses TRBV29-1 with TRBJ1-5; tentatively, D is TRBD1 (5 bases). This CDR3 is built from 12 residues. The germline V gene encodes CDR1 SQVTM and CDR2 ANQGSEA. Trimming stripped 7 bases from V and 11 bases from J, with 18 bases between. CDR3: CSAQTYGGAQHF. The CDR3 DNA reads as TGCAGCGCTCAGACTTACGGGGGGGCCCAGCATTTT.

This sequence joins TRBV7-6 and TRBJ2-1, with 9 bases that match TRBD2. Germline V gives CDR1 SGHVS, CDR2 FNYEAQ. CDR3 size: 15 residues. J was trimmed by 9 bases and V by 1 base; bases with no gene match: 7. The CDR3 DNA sequence: TGTGCCAGCAGCTTAGTGGCGGGAGGGCCGGGTGAGCAGTTCTTC. This encodes CASSLVAGGPGEQFF.

The chain uses TRBV19 and TRBJ2-1; a weak D match, TRBD2 (5 bases). The CDR3 covers 15 residues. V shed 3 bases and J shed 4 bases, with 13 bases lying between them. The germline CDR1 and CDR2 sequences are LNHDA and SQIVND (reference sequence). CDR3 sequence: CASSISQTGYNEQFF. CDR3 nucleotides: TGTGCCAGTAGTATCTCGCAGACGGGGTACAATGAGCAGTTCTTC.

V is TRBV7-2 and J is TRBJ2-7; 10 bases match TRBD2. This CDR3 is built from 15 residues. Trimming cost V 1 base and J 2 bases; bases outside gene matches: 2. CDR1 is SGHTA, CDR2 FQGNSA, per germline. The CDR3 nucleotides read TGTGCCAGCAGCTTAGGAGCGGGGGGGCCCTACGAGCAGTACTTC. This translates into CASSLGAGGPYEQYF.

A few counts support this clone. V usage is TRBV7-9 and J usage is TRBJ2-2; D is perhaps TRBD1 (6 bases). Germline V gives CDR1 SEHNR, CDR2 FQNEAQ (reference sequence). CDR3 size: 13 residues. The V end was cut by 5 bases, the J end by 5 bases, with 9 bases between. CDR3 region: CASSLRGTGELFF. In DNA, the CDR3 is TGTGCCAGCAGCCTAAGGGGGACCGGGGAGCTGTTTTTT. Full variable domain (outside the CDR3, taken from reference TRBV7-9 and TRBJ2-2): DTGVSQNPRHKITKRGQNVTFRCDPISEHNRLYWYRQTLGQGPEFLTYFQNEAQLEKSRLLSDRFSAERPKGSFSTLEIQRTEQGDSAMYLCASSLRGTGELFFGEGSRLTVL.

The gene calls are TRBV15 and TRBJ1-5; 7 nucleotides line up with TRBD1. The CDR3 consists of 16 residues. The germline V gene has CDR1 LNHNV and CDR2 YYDKDF (reference sequence). The V segment lost 5 bases and the J segment 0 bases; nucleotides outside the gene matches: 7. Here the CDR3 reads CATSEGQPYSNQPQHF. As DNA, the CDR3 is TGTGCCACCAGCGAGGGACAGCCCTATAGCAATCAGCCCCAGCATTTT.

This chain connects TRBV5-4 to TRBJ1-1; 9 positions match TRBD1. CDR3 length: 14 residues. J lost 4 bases, V lost 4 bases, and 5 bases had no gene match. Germline V CDR1 and CDR2: SGHNT, YYREEE (reference sequence). CDR3 sequence reads: CASSPTGGLTEAFF. The CDR3 region has the DNA TGTGCCAGCAGCCCGACAGGGGGGCTCACTGAAGCTTTCTTT.

This chain links TRBV7-3 with TRBJ2-3, with 7 bases matching TRBD2. Germline V lookup: CDR1 SGHTA, CDR2 FQGTGA. V dropped 5 bases and J dropped 2; count of bases not matched to a gene: 7. The CDR3 runs to 15 residues. CDR3 bases: TGTGCCAGCAGCCAACTAGCGTCCCCCACAGATACGCAGTATTTT. This encodes CASSQLASPTDTQYF.

This chain joins TRBV7-2 and TRBJ1-4; TRBD1 aligns across 8 bases. V gave up 2 bases and J gave up 4 bases; unmatched junction bases: 3. Germline V gene data show CDR1 as SGHTA and CDR2 as FQGNSA. The CDR3 consists of 15 residues. The CDR3 DNA is TGTGCCAGCAGCTTATGGACAGGGCTTAATGAAAAACTGTTTTTT. Translation: CASSLWTGLNEKLFF.

J is TRBJ2-1 and V is TRBV2, with 8 bases identical to TRBD2. CDR1 and CDR2 (germline): SNHLY, FYNNEI. The V segment lost 7 bases and the J segment 0 bases; nucleotides outside the gene matches: 2. The CDR3 has 14 residues. Here the CDR3 DNA reads TGTGCCAGCACTGGGACTAGCTCCTACAATGAGCAGTTCTTC. Protein product: CASTGTSSYNEQFF.

The chain couples TRBV28 to TRBJ2-7; TRBD2 aligns across 8 bases. J was trimmed by 1 base and V by 6 bases; bases with no gene match: 5. Germline V gene lookup returns CDR1 MDHEN and CDR2 SYDVKM. This CDR3 is 14 amino acids long. CDR3 sequence reads: CASSRLAKSYEQYF. The DNA for the CDR3 is TGTGCCAGCAGCCGACTAGCGAAGTCCTACGAGCAGTACTTC.

The chain links TRBV18 to TRBJ1-2; D may be TRBD1 (6 bases). Trimming left V 2 bases short and J 10 bases short, with 20 bases between. This CDR3 region has 15 residues. Germline V gene data show CDR1 as KGHSH and CDR2 as LQKENI. CDR3 nucleotides: TGTGCCAGCTCACCAATCCCAAACCAGGGGAGGGACTACACCTTC. Translated, it gives CASSPIPNQGRDYTF.

The chain uses TRBV23-1 and TRBJ2-1; 10 positions match TRBD1. TRBV23-1 is filed as an ORF, its function uncertain. J gave up 3 bases and V 7 bases, and 6 bases lay outside the gene matches. CDR3 length equals 15 residues. The CDR3 coding sequence is TGCGCCAGCATAGGGGGGACAGGGGTCTACAATGAGCAGTTCTTC. Translated: CASIGGTGVYNEQFF.

J is TRBJ2-3 and V is TRBV5-1; 9 nucleotides line up with TRBD1. CDR1 and CDR2 from the germline V gene are SGHRS and YFSETQ. The CDR3 runs to 14 residues. The V and J ends lost 3 bases and 4 bases, in that order; junction bases with no gene match: 3. The DNA for the CDR3 is TGCGCCAGCAGCTCGACAGGGGGGCCAGATACGCAGTATTTT. Amino acids: CASSSTGGPDTQYF.

The chain uses TRBV25-1 and TRBJ1-6, with 8 bases identical to TRBD1. Germline V gene lookup returns CDR1 MGHDK and CDR2 SYGVNS. This CDR3 has 15 residues. Germline trimming cut 3 bases from V and 5 bases from J; bases unmatched to any gene: 3. CDR3 protein: CASSDEDRDNSPLHF. The CDR3 nucleotides are TGTGCCAGCAGTGACGAGGACAGGGATAATTCACCCCTCCACTTT.

V gene TRBV19 combines with J gene TRBJ2-5; 7 bases map to TRBD1. With V trimmed by 6 bases and J by 2 bases, 12 bases remained unmatched. The CDR3 spans 16 residues. Germline-derived CDR1 and CDR2 are LNHDA and SQIVND (reference sequence). CDR3 protein: CASSQQPPGGQETQYF. DNA of the CDR3: TGTGCCAGTAGCCAACAACCTCCAGGGGGACAAGAGACCCAGTACTTC.

The gene calls are TRBV9 and TRBJ1-1, with D perhaps TRBD1 (5 bases). The V and J ends lost 4 bases and 7 bases respectively, with 14 bases between them. The germline CDR1 and CDR2 sequences are SGDLS and YYNGEE. The CDR3 runs to 13 residues. The CDR3 protein is CASSIRTGGEAFF. DNA for the CDR3: TGTGCCAGCAGCATCCGAACCGGGGGTGAAGCTTTCTTT. Looking up the rest from reference TRBV9 and TRBJ1-1 gives the full variable domain: DSGVTQTPKHLITATGQRVTLRCSPRSGDLSVYWYQQSLDQGLQFLIQYYNGEERAKGNILERFSAQQFPDLHSELNLSSLELGDSALYFCASSIRTGGEAFFGQGTRLTVV.

The genes are TRBV9 and TRBJ1-2, with D uncertain. CDR1 SGDLS and CDR2 YYNGEE come from the germline V gene. V lost 0 bases and J lost 2, with 8 bases in between. CDR3 length: 14 amino acids. As DNA, the CDR3 is TGTGCCAGCAGCGTAGATTTACAGAACTATGGCTACACCTTC. It encodes CASSVDLQNYGYTF. Full variable domain (missing parts from reference TRBV9 and TRBJ1-2): DSGVTQTPKHLITATGQRVTLRCSPRSGDLSVYWYQQSLDQGLQFLIQYYNGEERAKGNILERFSAQQFPDLHSELNLSSLELGDSALYFCASSVDLQNYGYTFGSGTRLTVV.

The chain recombines TRBV30 with TRBJ1-5, with D perhaps TRBD1 (6 bases). Germline values: CDR1 GTSNPN, CDR2 SVGIG (reference sequence). The V end lost 3 bases, the J end lost 0 bases, and 18 bases lay between the germline ends. The CDR3 consists of 17 residues. The CDR3 DNA is TGTGCCTGGAGCATACCCAGGGGATCTTTTAGCAATCAGCCCCAGCATTTT. It is translated as CAWSIPRGSFSNQPQHF.

This clone was counted only a few times. This chain links TRBV7-2 with TRBJ1-2; TRBD1 agrees at 10 bases. The ends lost 5 bases at V and 5 bases at J; junction bases unmatched: 2. Germline V gene lookup returns CDR1 SGHTA and CDR2 FQGNSA. There are 13 residues in the CDR3. The chain's CDR3 is CASSAGQGYGYTF. DNA of the CDR3: TGTGCCAGCAGCGCGGGACAGGGGTATGGCTACACCTTC.

The rearrangement links TRBV12-3 or TRBV12-4 to TRBJ2-1; D is unresolved. This CDR3 has 12 residues. The V end was cut by 8 bases, the J end by 1 base, with 6 bases between. CDR3 sequence (DNA): TGTGCCAGCTGCGGTTCCTACAATGAGCAGTTCTTC. Protein product: CASCGSYNEQFF.

The chain combines TRBV19 with TRBJ1-6; TRBD1 is a possible D gene (6 bases). Deletions cut 6 bases from V and 7 bases from J, with 10 bases between. This CDR3 has 13 residues. The germline V gene has CDR1 LNHDA and CDR2 SQIVND (reference sequence). This chain's CDR3 is CASSITGNSPLHF. The CDR3, as DNA: TGTGCCAGTAGCATTACAGGGAATTCACCCCTCCACTTT.

The V gene is TRBV15, the J gene TRBJ1-2; 10 bases align to TRBD1. J lost 4 bases, V lost 4 bases, and 9 bases had no gene match. Germline loops: CDR1 LNHNV, CDR2 YYDKDF (reference sequence). This CDR3 contains 16 residues. CDR3 DNA sequence: TGTGCCACCAGCATGACCGGGACAGGGGACCCCTATGGCTACACCTTC. Its protein is CATSMTGTGDPYGYTF.

The chain joins TRBV2 to TRBJ1-4, with 11 bases aligning to TRBD1. J gave up 8 bases and V 8 bases, and 4 bases lay outside the gene matches. The CDR3 runs 13 residues. The germline CDR1 and CDR2 sequences are SNHLY and FYNNEI. As DNA, the CDR3 is TGTGCCAGCGACCGGGACAGGGGGGAAAAACTGTTTTTT. Its translation is CASDRDRGEKLFF.

The genes are TRBV7-2 and TRBJ2-7, with D possibly TRBD1 on 6 matching bases. The V gene lost 1 base and the J gene lost 6 bases, with 13 bases spanning the gap. The CDR3 covers 14 residues. Germline CDR1 and CDR2: SGHTA and FQGNSA. DNA of the CDR3: TGTGCCAGCAGCTTAGGACAGGTAGAAGGCGAGCAGTACTTC. Protein sequence: CASSLGQVEGEQYF.

This sequence joins TRBV15 and TRBJ2-1, with TRBD2 matching 7 bases. Germline trimming cut 0 bases from V and 3 bases from J; bases unmatched to any gene: 8. The length of the CDR3 is 17 residues. In germline, CDR1 is LNHNV, CDR2 YYDKDF (reference sequence). As DNA, the CDR3 is TGTGCCACCAGCAGAGATCTGCGGACTAGTCTCTACAATGAGCAGTTCTTC. It codes for CATSRDLRTSLYNEQFF.

This clone was detected once. The rearrangement joins TRBV19 to TRBJ2-7, with 9 bases matching TRBD2. Germline V gives CDR1 LNHDA, CDR2 SQIVND (reference sequence). After removal of 1 base from V and 2 bases from J, the junction contained 6 bases not matched to a gene. The CDR3 has 16 residues. CDR3 nucleotides: TGTGCCAGTAGTATAGGTCCCGCGGGAGGGACCTACGAGCAGTACTTC. Translation gives CASSIGPAGGTYEQYF.

The chain carries TRBV6-2 or TRBV6-3 and TRBJ2-5, with D maybe TRBD2 (6 bases). The CDR3 runs 15 residues. V dropped 6 bases and J dropped 1 base, with 15 bases sitting between them. CDR1 is MNHEY and CDR2 is SVGEGT in the germline V gene. As DNA, the CDR3 is TGTGCCAGCAGCCACCGAGGAGGGCTCCAAGAGACCCAGTACTTC. Its translation is CASSHRGGLQETQYF.